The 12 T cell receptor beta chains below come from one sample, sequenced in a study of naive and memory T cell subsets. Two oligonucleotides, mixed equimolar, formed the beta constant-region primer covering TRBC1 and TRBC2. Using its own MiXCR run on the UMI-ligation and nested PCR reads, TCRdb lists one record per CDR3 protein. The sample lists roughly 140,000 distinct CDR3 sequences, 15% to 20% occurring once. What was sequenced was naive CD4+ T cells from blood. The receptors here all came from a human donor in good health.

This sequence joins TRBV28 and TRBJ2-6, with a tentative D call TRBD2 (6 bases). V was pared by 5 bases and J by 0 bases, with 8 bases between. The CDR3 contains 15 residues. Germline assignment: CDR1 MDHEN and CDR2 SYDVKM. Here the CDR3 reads CASSRGTSGANVLTF. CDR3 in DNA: TGTGCCAGCAGTCGGGGGACCTCTGGGGCCAACGTCCTGACTTTC.

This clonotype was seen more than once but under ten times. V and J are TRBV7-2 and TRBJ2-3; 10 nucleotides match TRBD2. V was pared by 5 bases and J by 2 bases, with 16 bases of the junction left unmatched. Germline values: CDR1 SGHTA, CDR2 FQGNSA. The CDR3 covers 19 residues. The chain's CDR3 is CASSEIGPGLAGVTDTQYF. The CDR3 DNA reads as TGTGCCAGCAGCGAGATAGGCCCCGGGCTAGCGGGGGTCACAGATACGCAGTATTTT.

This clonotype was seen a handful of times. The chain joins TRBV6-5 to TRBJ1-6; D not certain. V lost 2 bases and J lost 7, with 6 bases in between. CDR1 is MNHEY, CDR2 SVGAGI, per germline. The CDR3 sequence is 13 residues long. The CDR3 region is CASSYGPNSPLHF. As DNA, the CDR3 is TGTGCCAGCAGTTACGGACCGAATTCACCCCTCCACTTT.

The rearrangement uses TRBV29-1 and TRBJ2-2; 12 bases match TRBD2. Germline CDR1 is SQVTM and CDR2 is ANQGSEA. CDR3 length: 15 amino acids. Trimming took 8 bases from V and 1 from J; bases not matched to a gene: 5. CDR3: CSTLTSGGNTGELFF. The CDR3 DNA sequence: TGCAGCACATTGACTAGCGGGGGGAACACCGGGGAGCTGTTTTTT.

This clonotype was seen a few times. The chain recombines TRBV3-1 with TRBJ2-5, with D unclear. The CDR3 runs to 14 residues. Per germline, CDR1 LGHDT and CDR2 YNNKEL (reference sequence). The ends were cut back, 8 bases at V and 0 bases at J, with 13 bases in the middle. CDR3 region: CASSLAKYQETQYF. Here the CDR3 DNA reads TGTGCCAGCTCCCTGGCTAAGTACCAAGAGACCCAGTACTTC.

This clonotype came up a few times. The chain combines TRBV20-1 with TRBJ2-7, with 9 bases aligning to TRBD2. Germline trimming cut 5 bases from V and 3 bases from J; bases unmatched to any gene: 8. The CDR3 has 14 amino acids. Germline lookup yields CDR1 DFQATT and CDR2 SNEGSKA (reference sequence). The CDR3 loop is CSAPPAGGGYEQYF. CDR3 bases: TGCAGTGCTCCGCCGGCGGGAGGGGGCTACGAGCAGTACTTC.

CDR3 protein: CASSFIASGNEQFF. As DNA, the CDR3 is TGTGCCAGCAGTTTCATCGCTAGCGGTAATGAGCAGTTCTTC. The rearrangement links TRBV12-3 or TRBV12-4 to TRBJ2-1, with 7 bases that match TRBD2. The CDR3 totals 14 residues. V shed 3 bases, J shed 7 bases, and the junction held 6 bases outside the gene matches.

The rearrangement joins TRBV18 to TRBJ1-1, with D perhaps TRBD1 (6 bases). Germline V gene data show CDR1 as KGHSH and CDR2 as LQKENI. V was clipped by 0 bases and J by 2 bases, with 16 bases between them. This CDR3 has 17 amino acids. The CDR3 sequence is CASSPPTGSRGNTEAFF. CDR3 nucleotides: TGTGCCAGCTCACCACCCACAGGGTCAAGAGGTAACACTGAAGCTTTCTTT.

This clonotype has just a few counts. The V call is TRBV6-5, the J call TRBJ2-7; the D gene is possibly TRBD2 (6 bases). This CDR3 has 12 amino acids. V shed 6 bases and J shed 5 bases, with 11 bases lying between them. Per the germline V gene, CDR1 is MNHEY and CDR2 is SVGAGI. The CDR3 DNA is TGTGCCAGCAGCCAGACTAGAAACGAGCAGTACTTC. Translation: CASSQTRNEQYF.

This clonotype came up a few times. CDR3 nucleotides: TGTGCCAGCAGTTACGGCAGAAACGGAGATACGCAGTATTTT. Translation: CASSYGRNGDTQYF. The rearrangement uses TRBV6-6 and TRBJ2-3; D gene unclear. Trimming left V 2 bases short and J 5 bases short, with 11 bases between. The CDR3 runs to 14 residues. From germline, CDR1 is MNHNY and CDR2 SVGAGI (reference sequence).

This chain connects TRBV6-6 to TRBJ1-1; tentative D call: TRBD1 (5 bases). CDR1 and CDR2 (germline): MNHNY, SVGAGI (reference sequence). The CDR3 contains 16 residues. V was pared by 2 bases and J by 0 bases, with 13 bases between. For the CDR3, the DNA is TGTGCCAGCAGTTACAAGACGGGGGAAATGAACACTGAAGCTTTCTTT. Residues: CASSYKTGEMNTEAFF.

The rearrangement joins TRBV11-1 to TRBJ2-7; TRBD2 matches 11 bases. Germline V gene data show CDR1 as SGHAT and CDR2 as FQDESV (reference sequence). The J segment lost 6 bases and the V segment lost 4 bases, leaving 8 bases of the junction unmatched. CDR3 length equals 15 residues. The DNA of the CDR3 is TGTGCCAGCAGCTCGACTACCGGGACTAGCGGCGAGCAGTACTTC. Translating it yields CASSSTTGTSGEQYF. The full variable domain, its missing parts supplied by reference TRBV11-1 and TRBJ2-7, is EAEVAQSPRYKITEKSQAVAFWCDPISGHATLYWYRQILGQGPELLVQFQDESVVDDSQLPKDRFSAERLKGVDSTLKIQPAELGDSAMYLCASSSTTGTSGEQYFGPGTRLTVT.